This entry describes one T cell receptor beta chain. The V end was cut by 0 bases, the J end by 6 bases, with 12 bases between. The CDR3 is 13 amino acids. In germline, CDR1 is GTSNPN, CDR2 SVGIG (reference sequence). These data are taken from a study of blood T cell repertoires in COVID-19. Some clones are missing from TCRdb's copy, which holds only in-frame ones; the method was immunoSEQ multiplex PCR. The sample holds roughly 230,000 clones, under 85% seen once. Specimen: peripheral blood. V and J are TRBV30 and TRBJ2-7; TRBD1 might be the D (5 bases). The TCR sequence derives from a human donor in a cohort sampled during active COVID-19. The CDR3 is CAWSVSRTSEQYF. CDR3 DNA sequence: TGTGCCTGGAGTGTCTCGCGGACAAGCGAGCAGTACTTC. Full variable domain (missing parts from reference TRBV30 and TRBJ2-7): SQTIHQWPATLVQPVGSPLSLECTVEGTSNPNLYWYRQAAGRGLQLLFYSVGIGQISSEVPQNLSASRPQDRQFILSSKKLLLSDSGFYLCAWSVSRTSEQYFGPGTRLTVT.